These 2 T cell receptor beta chains were all obtained from the same sample, sequenced in a study of beta chain features in type 1 diabetes (dated by TCRdb to 2017 to 2018). These receptors' targets are unknown. The library was made by the immunoSEQ multiplex PCR assay. The entire amount of isolated RNA was reverse transcribed using the High Capacity cDNA Reverse Transcription Kit, so the sequenced TCRB transcripts were expressed ones. The table comes from immuneACCESS by way of TCRdb, which keeps in-frame sequences with V and J called. Part of the clones is missing from these tables; in studies checked, under half for an unresolved V gene and the rest for unknown reasons. The sample table contains about 660,000 clones; only one count was recorded for around 15% of them. Roughly 0.04% of the sample rests with the top ten. General findings and caveats noted by the study authors: A moderate but significant shortening of TCRB CDR3 length was observed in type 1 diabetes patients in all four CD4+ subsets.

The sequenced sample consisted of naive CD4+ T cells from blood. This specimen's cell subset or site label, per the study, means: true naive CD4+ T cells. The source of these receptors is a man aged 18 to 30 with type 1 diabetes.

The chain is built from TRBV18 and TRBJ2-5, with 7 bases aligning to TRBD2. Germline V gives CDR1 KGHSH, CDR2 LQKENI. V lost 6 bases, J lost 5 bases, and 12 bases stayed unmatched. The CDR3 extends over 15 amino acids. CDR3 nucleotides: TGTGCCAGCTCGACCAGGCTAGCGGACGGGGAGACCCAGTACTTC. Translating gives CASSTRLADGETQYF.

This sequence joins TRBV10-3 and TRBJ2-7, with D possibly being TRBD1 or TRBD2 (5 bases each). Per the germline V gene, CDR1 is ENHRY and CDR2 is SYGVKD. With 10 bases removed from V and 5 bases from J, the gap between germline ends came to 21 bases. CDR3 size: 14 residues. CDR3 DNA sequence: TGTGCCAGCCGGTGGGGGTCATTTAGAAACGAGCAGTACTTC. It translates to CASRWGSFRNEQYF.